This entry features one T cell receptor (beta chain) sequence. Its target is not known. This specimen belongs to a study of vaccination effects on CD4 cells after COVID-19. Study-level background: Samples gathered post-vaccine arrived a median of 72 days past the second dose.

With V trimmed by 1 base and J by 4 bases, 1 base remained unmatched. CDR3 size: 13 residues. Germline CDR1 SGDLS, CDR2 YYNGEE. Before any sequencing was done, the ViraFEST assay used viral peptide pools to expand antigen-specific CD4+ T cells. It was after approximately 10 days of culture that CD4+ T cells were isolated. The person's infection with SARS-CoV-2, confirmed by PCR, took place between March and December 2020. Participants were vaccinated with two doses of either the BNT162b2 or mRNA-1273 vaccine. It was on days 3 and 7 that half the medium was replaced with IL-2 medium. Repertoires were generated with immunoSEQ multiplex PCR, while TCRdb's copy carries only in-frame clones and drops some. The sample lists more than 12,000 clones, roughly 80% occurring once.

This chain joins TRBV9 and TRBJ2-5, with 7 bases aligning to TRBD2. This specimen was CD4+ T cells from PBMCs cultured with HCoV-NL63 spike peptides, taken after COVID-19 vaccination. This receptor was taken from a human donor who had a prior SARS-CoV-2 infection. This chain's CDR3 is CASSVSGAETQYF. The CDR3 DNA reads TGTGCCAGCAGCGTAAGCGGGGCAGAGACCCAGTACTTC.